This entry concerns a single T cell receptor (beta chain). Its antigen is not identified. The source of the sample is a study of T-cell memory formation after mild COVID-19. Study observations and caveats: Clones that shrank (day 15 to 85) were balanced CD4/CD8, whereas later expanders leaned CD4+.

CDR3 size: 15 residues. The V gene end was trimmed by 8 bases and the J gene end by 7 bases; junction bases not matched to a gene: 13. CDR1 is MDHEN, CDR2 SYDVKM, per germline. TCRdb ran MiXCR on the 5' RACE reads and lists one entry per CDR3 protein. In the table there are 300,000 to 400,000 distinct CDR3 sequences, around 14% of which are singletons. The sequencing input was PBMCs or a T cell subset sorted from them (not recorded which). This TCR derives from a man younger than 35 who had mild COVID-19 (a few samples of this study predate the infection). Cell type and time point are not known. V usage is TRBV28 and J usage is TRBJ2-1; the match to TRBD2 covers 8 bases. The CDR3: CASLPGTRSSNEQFF. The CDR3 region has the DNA TGTGCCAGCCTTCCCGGGACTAGGTCATCTAATGAGCAGTTCTTC.